This TCR beta chain was obtained from a study of metastatic and nonmetastatic thyroid tumors. Study as a whole: The study looked at repertoires side by side in blood and in tumor or nodule tissue from malignant and benign thyroid patients.

In the authors' methods: A classifier of distant metastasis in papillary thyroid cancer was built from CDR3 differences (across clinicopathological groups). TCRdb re-clonotyped the PCR reads via MiXCR. The V and J calls reflect TCRdb's pipeline rather than the authors' work. In the table there are roughly 8,000 clones, roughly a quarter of which are singletons. On this clone: Its antigen is as yet unknown.

The V end lost 3 bases, the J end lost 5 bases, and 14 bases lay between the germline ends. The CDR3 runs 14 residues. The germline CDR1 and CDR2 sequences are SGHAT and FQNNGV. Nobody among the patients had been given any treatment before thyroid surgery. Regarding the study as a whole: Malignant tumors reportedly showed significantly higher TCR beta diversity than benign nodules in both blood and tumor.

Sequencing was carried out using tumor tissue. This chain joins TRBV11-2 and TRBJ2-7; a weak D match, TRBD1 (5 bases). The origin of this receptor is a female donor with papillary thyroid cancer or a benign thyroid nodule (not recorded which). Some clones in this sample may be carry-over from other donors' samples. CDR3 bases: TGTGCCAGCAGCTTTCCAGGGATGGCCCACGAGCAGTACTTC. Protein product: CASSFPGMAHEQYF.